This TCR beta chain was profiled in a study of cytomegalovirus exposure and HLA in healthy donors. Findings of the study overall: There were some public TCRs occurring in many donors, but most TCR sequences were rare. The tendency of first-cohort TCR clusters to co-occur in the 95 to 150 validation repertoires was the finding of a later analysis.

The donors were members of the roughly 130-subject validation cohort (separate from the approximately 670-subject first cohort). The method was immunoSEQ multiplex PCR; TCRdb's version includes in-frame clones alone and lacks a portion of them. Altogether about 150,000 clones are present, 85% to 90% being singletons, with the ten largest covering about 3.1%. With respect to this clone: Its antigen is unidentified.

Per germline, CDR1 LGHNA and CDR2 YNFKEQ. V shed 3 bases and J 1 base; nucleotides not matched to a gene: 9. This CDR3 spans 18 amino acids. This clonotype originated in a woman in her late teens or twenties in good health and CMV-seropositive. Material for sequencing was PBMCs. The J gene is TRBJ2-7, the V gene TRBV4-2; the match to TRBD2 covers 13 bases. In DNA form, the CDR3 reads TGTGCCAGCAGCCACCCACTAGCGGGAGGGCCCGGGTCCTACGAGCAGTACTTC. Translation gives CASSHPLAGGPGSYEQYF.